This passage covers 20 T cell receptor beta chains from one sample sequenced in a study of blood T cell repertoires in COVID-19. Using immunoSEQ multiplex PCR, the repertoire was profiled, and TCRdb retains in-frame clones only, with some absent. This sample has roughly 150,000 clones, with about nine tenths found just once. The material sequenced was peripheral blood. All receptors derive from a woman aged 65 to 85 with acute or convalescent COVID-19.

The V and J genes are TRBV11-2 and TRBJ1-3; D is undetermined. This CDR3 spans 14 amino acids. CDR1 SGHAT and CDR2 FQNNGV come from the germline V gene. Trimming removed 4 bases at V and 4 bases at J, with 11 bases between. This chain's CDR3 is CASSSPVPGNTIYF. The CDR3 coding sequence is TGTGCCAGCAGCTCCCCTGTTCCCGGAAACACCATATATTTT.

This chain joins TRBV4-3 and TRBJ2-2; 11 bases fit TRBD2. The trim removed 5 bases at V and 6 bases at J, leaving 11 bases unmatched. CDR3 length equals 17 residues. The germline V gene encodes CDR1 LGHNA and CDR2 YSLEER. The CDR3 is CASSSRPIAGGSGELFF. CDR3 DNA sequence: TGCGCCAGCAGCTCCCGCCCCATAGCGGGGGGGTCCGGGGAGCTGTTTTTT.

J is TRBJ2-6 and V is TRBV6-4; D gene unclear. With 2 bases removed from V and 0 bases from J, the gap between germline ends came to 5 bases. Germline CDR1 reads MRHNA; CDR2 reads SNTAGT. The CDR3 sequence is 15 residues long. The CDR3 DNA reads TGTGCCAGCAGTGACAGTAGCTCTGGGGCCAACGTCCTGACTTTC. It translates to CASSDSSSGANVLTF.

The rearrangement joins TRBV27 to TRBJ2-1; 8 nucleotides align to TRBD1. Germline trimming cut 3 bases from V and 7 bases from J; bases unmatched to any gene: 11. Germline V lookup: CDR1 MNHEY, CDR2 SMNVEV (reference sequence). The CDR3 extends over 16 amino acids. CDR3 DNA: TGTGCCAGCAGTTTGCCCGGACAGGGACCGGGGAATGAGCAGTTCTTC. Translation: CASSLPGQGPGNEQFF.

The gene calls are TRBV28 and TRBJ2-3, with 7 bases aligning to TRBD2. Germline CDR1 reads MDHEN; CDR2 reads SYDVKM. V gave up 4 bases and J gave up 3 bases; unmatched junction bases: 16. There are 18 residues in the CDR3. The CDR3 protein is CASSSNSRGLGRTDTQYF. The CDR3 region has the DNA TGTGCCAGCAGTTCCAACTCTAGAGGACTAGGGCGAACAGATACGCAGTATTTT.

V usage is TRBV7-2 and J usage is TRBJ2-6; 12 bases match TRBD2. The CDR3 loop spans 19 amino acids. Germline V lookup: CDR1 SGHTA, CDR2 FQGNSA. With 8 bases clipped from V and 6 bases from J, the junction kept 17 bases outside the gene matches. In nucleotides, the CDR3 is TGTGCCAGCGGGAGCCGGGAGCTAGCGGGGGGGTTTACGGCCAACGTCCTGACTTTC. Translation: CASGSRELAGGFTANVLTF.

In its sample, this clone was seen once. The rearrangement links TRBV12-5 to TRBJ2-7, with 7 bases aligning to TRBD1. From germline, CDR1 is LGHNT and CDR2 FRNRAP. V shed 3 bases, J shed 6 bases, and the junction held 8 bases outside the gene matches. The length of the CDR3 is 14 residues. This CDR3 is CASGFRGTASEQYF. The DNA for the CDR3 is TGTGCTAGTGGTTTCCGAGGGACAGCCAGCGAGCAGTACTTC.

The J gene is TRBJ2-1, the V gene TRBV7-2; tentatively, D is TRBD2 (6 bases). V shed 8 bases and J shed 7 bases, with 18 bases lying between them. In germline, CDR1 is SGHTA, CDR2 FQGNSA. The CDR3 contains 14 residues. The CDR3 spells CASGRGFLLNEQFF. CDR3 nucleotides: TGTGCCAGCGGCCGGGGGTTCCTCCTTAATGAGCAGTTCTTC.

This chain links TRBV28 with TRBJ1-4; 9 bases agree with TRBD1. There are 16 residues in the CDR3. Germline V lookup: CDR1 MDHEN, CDR2 SYDVKM. J lost 0 bases, V lost 4 bases, and 3 bases had no gene match. CDR3 sequence reads: CASSSRQGATNEKLFF. In nucleotides, the CDR3 is TGTGCCAGCAGTTCCCGACAGGGGGCAACTAATGAAAAACTGTTTTTT.

In its sample, this clone was seen once. The chain carries TRBV9 and TRBJ1-4; D unresolved. V was shortened by 4 bases and J by 4 bases, with 14 bases between the two germline ends. Germline lookup yields CDR1 SGDLS and CDR2 YYNGEE. The CDR3 has 15 residues. The CDR3 is CASSPRGAINEKLFF. Here the CDR3 DNA reads TGTGCCAGCAGCCCCCGGGGAGCGATTAATGAAAAACTGTTTTTT. The full variable domain, with the rest looked up from reference TRBV9 and TRBJ1-4, is DSGVTQTPKHLITATGQRVTLRCSPRSGDLSVYWYQQSLDQGLQFLIQYYNGEERAKGNILERFSAQQFPDLHSELNLSSLELGDSALYFCASSPRGAINEKLFFGSGTQLSVL.

The chain carries TRBV2 and TRBJ2-7; 9 nucleotides align to TRBD1. With 3 bases clipped from V and 2 bases from J, the junction kept 2 bases outside the gene matches. Germline CDR1 reads SNHLY; CDR2 reads FYNNEI. The CDR3 contains 14 residues. CDR3 in amino acids: CASSDGQGTYEQYF. The CDR3, as DNA: TGTGCCAGCAGTGACGGACAGGGGACCTACGAGCAGTACTTC.

The chain recombines TRBV4-2 with TRBJ1-1, with D uncertain. V was trimmed by 1 base and J by 4 bases, leaving 13 bases between them. This CDR3 has 15 amino acids. Germline-derived CDR1 and CDR2 are LGHNA and YNFKEQ. Here the CDR3 reads CASSQARGRGTEAFF. The CDR3 DNA sequence: TGTGCCAGCAGCCAAGCACGAGGGCGGGGCACTGAAGCTTTCTTT.

This clone was found once. V and J are TRBV29-1 and TRBJ1-2; D perhaps matches TRBD1 (6 bases). The CDR3 covers 14 residues. Germline CDR1 and CDR2: SQVTM and ANQGSEA. V lost 3 bases and J 0 bases, leaving 11 bases between the germline ends. The CDR3 DNA reads as TGCAGCGTTGACAGGACAGTCTCTAACTATGGCTACACCTTC. Its protein product is CSVDRTVSNYGYTF.

J is TRBJ1-1 and V is TRBV4-3; D perhaps matches TRBD1 (6 bases). The germline CDR1 and CDR2 sequences are LGHNA and YSLEER. The V end lost 5 bases, the J end lost 0 bases, and 13 bases lay between the germline ends. The CDR3 is 15 amino acids. For the CDR3, the DNA is TGCGCCAGCAGCTTCCTAGGGGGTTTGAACACTGAAGCTTTCTTT. This codes for CASSFLGGLNTEAFF.

This chain links TRBV7-9 with TRBJ2-5; D perhaps matches TRBD1 (7 bases). V was clipped by 5 bases and J by 7 bases, with 14 bases between them. Germline-derived CDR1 and CDR2 are SEHNR and FQNEAQ (reference sequence). The CDR3 extends over 13 amino acids. This chain's CDR3 is CASSPAGGGTQYF. The CDR3 DNA sequence: TGTGCCAGCAGCCCAGCAGGGGGAGGGACCCAGTACTTC.

This CDR3 is CAISGSGGPMNTEAFF. The CDR3 nucleotides read TGTGCCATCAGTGGGTCAGGGGGCCCGATGAACACTGAAGCTTTCTTT. The chain joins TRBV10-3 to TRBJ1-1; 8 positions agree with TRBD1. Germline V gene lookup returns CDR1 ENHRY and CDR2 SYGVKD. The trim removed 4 bases at V and 0 bases at J, leaving 7 bases unmatched. The CDR3 covers 16 residues.

The chain employs TRBV11-2 and TRBJ1-2, with D perhaps TRBD1 (5 bases). V shed 5 bases and J shed 4 bases, with 17 bases lying between them. The CDR3 totals 15 residues. Germline CDR1 reads SGHAT; CDR2 reads FQNNGV. DNA for the CDR3: TGTGCCAGCAGCCGAACAGGCCCTGGAGCCTATGGCTACACCTTC. Its translation is CASSRTGPGAYGYTF.

For the CDR3, the DNA is TGTGCCAGCAGCCAAGAAGCGATGAACACTGAAGCTTTCTTT. Its translation is CASSQEAMNTEAFF. J is TRBJ1-1 and V is TRBV3-1 (or the pseudogene TRBV3-2); D remains unclear. V was pared by 0 bases and J by 0 bases, with 5 bases between. CDR1 and CDR2 from the germline V gene are LGHDT and YNNKEL (reference sequence). The CDR3 runs to 14 residues.

The chain couples TRBV5-5 to TRBJ1-1; no firm D call. Trimming pared 0 bases from V and 5 bases from J, leaving 11 bases between. The CDR3 runs 14 residues. The V gene's germline CDR1 is SGHKS and CDR2 YYEKEE (reference sequence). DNA of the CDR3: TGTGCCAGCAGCTTGGGCGCAGGTGTAACTGAAGCTTTCTTT. This encodes CASSLGAGVTEAFF.

With respect to this clone: Germline and junction disagree at one end, which may indicate a read error. This chain joins TRBV3-1 (or the pseudogene TRBV3-2) and TRBJ2-5; 7 nucleotides match TRBD1. This CDR3 region has 15 residues. The V gene's germline CDR1 is LGHDT and CDR2 YNNKEL (reference sequence). The CDR3 here is CASSQGVGTVPPAHF. The CDR3 DNA sequence: TGTGCCAGCAGCCAAGGAGTCGGGACAGTCCCGCCCGCCCACTTC.